Below are 27 T cell receptor beta chains sequenced from a single sample in a study of OX40 agonist ivuxolimab in advanced cancers. The data were produced by immunoSEQ multiplex PCR, yet TCRdb's version contains in-frame clones alone and is incomplete. The sample lists tens of thousands of clones, 90% to 95% occurring once. The sample here was CD4+ or CD8+ T cells sorted from blood, taken in a trial of the OX40 agonist ivuxolimab. The receptor source for this set is an adult with an advanced solid tumor such as melanoma, head and neck, liver or kidney cancer.

The genes are TRBV7-8 and TRBJ1-1; D call uncertain. In germline, CDR1 is SGHVS, CDR2 FQNEAQ. The V end was cut by 2 bases, the J end by 0 bases, with 7 bases between. The CDR3 runs 14 residues. Here the CDR3 reads CASSLTVMNTEAFF. CDR3 sequence (DNA): TGTGCCAGCAGCTTAACGGTCATGAACACTGAAGCTTTCTTT.

The chain joins TRBV6-5 to TRBJ2-5, with D maybe TRBD2 (5 bases). Per the germline V gene, CDR1 is MNHEY and CDR2 is SVGAGI. This CDR3 region has 12 residues. V was pared by 11 bases and J by 5 bases, with 15 bases between. Written as DNA, the CDR3 is TGTGCCGGCGGGCTCCCATCGGAGACCCAGTACTTC. Amino acid sequence: CAGGLPSETQYF.

The gene calls are TRBV27 and TRBJ2-2; TRBD1 might be the D (6 bases). The CDR3 has 16 residues. The V end was cut by 6 bases, the J end by 5 bases, with 19 bases between. Germline CDR1 MNHEY, CDR2 SMNVEV (reference sequence). CDR3 in DNA: TGTGCCAGCAGCCCACCCGGCAGGGGTATTACCGGGGAGCTGTTTTTT. Translating gives CASSPPGRGITGELFF.

The gene calls are TRBV7-9 and TRBJ1-5, with D possibly matching TRBD1 (6 bases). V was trimmed by 3 bases and J by 5 bases, leaving 14 bases between them. Germline-derived CDR1 and CDR2 are SEHNR and FQNEAQ (reference sequence). The CDR3 consists of 15 residues. The CDR3 is CASSLAGAGYQPQHF. The CDR3 DNA is TGTGCCAGCAGCTTGGCGGGGGCCGGGTATCAGCCCCAGCATTTT. Full variable domain (remainder filled in from reference TRBV7-9 and TRBJ1-5): DTGVSQNPRHKITKRGQNVTFRCDPISEHNRLYWYRQTLGQGPEFLTYFQNEAQLEKSRLLSDRFSAERPKGSFSTLEIQRTEQGDSAMYLCASSLAGAGYQPQHFGDGTRLSIL.

The rearrangement joins TRBV13 to TRBJ2-7; D could derive from TRBD1 or TRBD2 (5 bases each). This CDR3 has 15 residues. Trimming took off 7 bases at V and 4 bases at J, with 20 bases between the two ends. Germline CDR1 reads PRHDT; CDR2 reads FYEKMQ (reference sequence). The CDR3 coding sequence is TGTGCCAGCATCCGGGCCGGGGCCGGACGTTACGAGCAGTACTTC. Translated, it gives CASIRAGAGRYEQYF.

The chain couples TRBV7-6 to TRBJ2-5; 9 bases match TRBD2. The germline CDR1 and CDR2 sequences are SGHVS and FNYEAQ. CDR3 length: 16 amino acids. J lost 5 bases, V lost 1 base, and 8 bases had no gene match. CDR3 DNA: TGTGCCAGCAGCTTAGAGGCTAGCGGGATGGGGGAGACCCAGTACTTC. Residues: CASSLEASGMGETQYF.

This chain uses TRBV2 with TRBJ2-1, with 11 bases that match TRBD2. The junction had 17 bases not matched to a gene; V was cut back by 5 bases and J by 5 bases. Germline V lookup: CDR1 SNHLY, CDR2 FYNNEI. The CDR3 sequence is 19 residues long. Written as DNA, the CDR3 is TGTGCCAGCAGTTATTTAGCGGGGGGGCCAATGAGGGTTCACAATGAGCAGTTCTTC. Translation: CASSYLAGGPMRVHNEQFF. Using reference TRBV2 and TRBJ2-1 for the parts outside the CDR3, the full variable domain is EPEVTQTPSHQVTQMGQEVILRCVPISNHLYFYWYRQILGQKVEFLVSFYNNEISEKSEIFDDQFSVERPDGSNFTLKIRSTKLEDSAMYFCASSYLAGGPMRVHNEQFFGPGTRLTVL.

CDR3 nucleotide sequence: TGTGCCAGCAGCTTATCTGAGTCCAACTATGGCTACACCTTC. Its translation is CASSLSESNYGYTF. This chain uses TRBV7-3 with TRBJ1-2; D call uncertain. Germline-derived CDR1 and CDR2 are SGHTA and FQGTGA. V lost 2 bases to trimming and J lost 2 bases, with 9 bases between them. The CDR3 spans 14 residues.

This clone has a single count. The CDR3 loop reads CAKKGGDSGNTIYF. The CDR3 nucleotides are TGCGCCAAAAAGGGGGGGGACTCTGGAAACACCATATATTTT. The chain uses TRBV4-1 and TRBJ1-3; possible D gene TRBD1, 6 bases. V shed 10 bases and J shed 0 bases, with 13 bases lying between them. Germline loops: CDR1 MGHRA, CDR2 YSYEKL. The CDR3 has 14 amino acids.

This clone has a single count. The gene calls are TRBV6-6 and TRBJ1-1, with a weak D call TRBD1 (5 bases). This CDR3 contains 13 residues. CDR1 MNHNY and CDR2 SVGAGI come from the germline V gene (reference sequence). Trimming removed 5 bases at V and 2 bases at J, with 9 bases between. CDR3 nucleotides: TGTGCCAGCAGTCCCGGGACCAACACTGAAGCTTTCTTT. Its translation is CASSPGTNTEAFF.

The genes are TRBV28 and TRBJ2-5; 11 bases line up with TRBD2. The germline gives CDR1 MDHEN, CDR2 SYDVKM. This CDR3 contains 14 residues. V shed 7 bases and J 7 bases; nucleotides not matched to a gene: 8. In DNA, the CDR3 is TGTGCCAGCATCCCTACTAGCGGGAGAGCGACCCAGTACTTC. It translates to CASIPTSGRATQYF. Full variable domain (rest looked up from reference TRBV28 and TRBJ2-5): DVKVTQSSRYLVKRTGEKVFLECVQDMDHENMFWYRQDPGLGLRLIYFSYDVKMKEKGDIPEGYSVSREKKERFSLILESASTNQTSMYLCASIPTSGRATQYFGPGTRLLVL.

The chain employs TRBV5-4 and TRBJ2-7; possibly TRBD2 for D (6 bases). In germline, CDR1 is SGHNT, CDR2 YYREEE (reference sequence). The CDR3 contains 16 residues. V was pared by 1 base and J by 0 bases, with 14 bases between. The CDR3 spells CASSLNGGSLSYEQYF. Written as DNA, the CDR3 is TGTGCCAGCAGCTTGAATGGGGGGTCACTCTCCTACGAGCAGTACTTC.

The V gene is TRBV7-9, the J gene TRBJ1-3; 12 bases fit TRBD1. The V and J ends lost 10 bases and 1 base, in that order; junction bases with no gene match: 8. The CDR3 is 16 amino acids. The germline gives CDR1 SEHNR, CDR2 FQNEAQ (reference sequence). The CDR3 nucleotides read TGTGCCATCCTCCCGGGACAGGGGGCTTCTGGAAACACCATATATTTT. Its translation: CAILPGQGASGNTIYF.

The chain joins TRBV4-3 to TRBJ2-7, with D perhaps matching TRBD1 (6 bases). Germline CDR1 reads LGHNA; CDR2 reads YSLEER. The CDR3 is 13 amino acids. The V end lost 6 bases, the J end lost 2 bases, and 11 bases lay between the germline ends. The CDR3 DNA reads TGCGCCAGCAGTCTACGACAGGCCTACGAGCAGTACTTC. Translation gives CASSLRQAYEQYF.

The chain recombines TRBV27 with TRBJ2-7, with D possibly being TRBD2 (6 bases). CDR3 length equals 13 residues. Per germline, CDR1 MNHEY and CDR2 SMNVEV (reference sequence). The CDR3 region is CAAVGGSSYEQYF. CDR3 DNA sequence: TGTGCTGCGGTCGGGGGAAGCTCCTACGAGCAGTACTTC.

CDR3 sequence: CASSLYSQGVGFYGYTF. The CDR3 bases are TGTGCCAGCAGCTTATATTCCCAGGGGGTGGGATTCTATGGCTACACCTTC. The gene calls are TRBV11-2 and TRBJ1-2; 7 bases map to TRBD1. V gave up 2 bases and J gave up 4 bases; unmatched junction bases: 13. Germline loops: CDR1 SGHAT, CDR2 FQNNGV. The CDR3 contains 17 residues.

The chain couples TRBV5-1 to TRBJ1-1; D ambiguous. CDR3 size: 13 residues. With 5 bases removed from V and 1 base from J, the gap between germline ends came to 9 bases. CDR1 is SGHRS and CDR2 is YFSETQ in the germline V gene. The CDR3 bases are TGCGCCAGCAGGCCCGAGGCGAACACTGAAGCTTTCTTT. Its translation is CASRPEANTEAFF. Using reference TRBV5-1 and TRBJ1-1 for the parts outside the CDR3, the full variable domain is KAGVTQTPRYLIKTRGQQVTLSCSPISGHRSVSWYQQTPGQGLQFLFEYFSETQRNKGNFPGRFSGRQFSNSRSEMNVSTLELGDSALYLCASRPEANTEAFFGQGTRLTVV.

The CDR3 sequence is CASSLSGGWQPQHF. For the CDR3, the DNA is TGTGCCAGCAGTTTATCGGGGGGCTGGCAGCCCCAGCATTTT. The rearrangement links TRBV27 to TRBJ1-5; D may be TRBD1 (6 bases). The CDR3 runs 14 residues. CDR1 MNHEY and CDR2 SMNVEV come from the germline V gene (reference sequence). Trimming pared 0 bases from V and 7 bases from J, leaving 10 bases between.

The chain couples TRBV5-6 to TRBJ2-7, with D possibly being TRBD1 or TRBD2 (5 bases each). Germline V gene sequence: CDR1 SGHDT, CDR2 YYEEEE. The CDR3 contains 12 residues. V was trimmed by 0 bases and J by 8 bases, leaving 9 bases between them. CDR3 sequence: CASSLGLGQQYF. The DNA of the CDR3 is TGTGCCAGCAGCTTGGGGTTGGGACAGCAGTACTTC.

This clone has just a few counts. The gene calls are TRBV7-9 and TRBJ2-1, with TRBD2 as a possible D gene (5 bases). Germline assignment: CDR1 SEHNR and CDR2 FQNEAQ (reference sequence). The CDR3 extends over 14 amino acids. Trimming took off 3 bases at V and 0 bases at J, with 6 bases between the two ends. CDR3 residues: CASSFAGSYNEQFF. CDR3 bases: TGTGCCAGCAGCTTTGCGGGCTCCTACAATGAGCAGTTCTTC. Full variable domain (rest looked up from reference TRBV7-9 and TRBJ2-1): DTGVSQNPRHKITKRGQNVTFRCDPISEHNRLYWYRQTLGQGPEFLTYFQNEAQLEKSRLLSDRFSAERPKGSFSTLEIQRTEQGDSAMYLCASSFAGSYNEQFFGPGTRLTVL.

This sequence joins TRBV28 and TRBJ2-4, with 7 nucleotides matching TRBD1. Germline loops: CDR1 MDHEN, CDR2 SYDVKM. V shed 5 bases and J 10 bases; nucleotides not matched to a gene: 8. This CDR3 is 13 amino acids long. The CDR3 DNA is TGTGCCAGCAGTCCCAGGACAGGCCTTATTCAGTACTTC. Protein sequence: CASSPRTGLIQYF.

This rearrangement joins TRBV7-9 to TRBJ2-2; 7 positions agree with TRBD2. Germline CDR1 SEHNR, CDR2 FQNEAQ (reference sequence). This CDR3 has 17 residues. Unmatched junction bases numbered 6, after V lost 0 bases and J lost 2 bases. The CDR3 bases are TGTGCCAGCAGCTTAGCCCGGACTAGAGGTAACACCGGGGAGCTGTTTTTT. It codes for CASSLARTRGNTGELFF.

The sample holds one count of this clone. This chain uses TRBV4-3 with TRBJ1-2, with D possibly TRBD1 on 6 matching bases. V shed 0 bases and J shed 4 bases, with 15 bases lying between them. In germline, CDR1 is LGHNA, CDR2 YSLEER. The CDR3 is 16 amino acids. The CDR3 region has the DNA TGCGCCAGCAGCCAAGAAGTGGCAGGGGCGAGCTATGGCTACACCTTC. Translation: CASSQEVAGASYGYTF.

The genes are TRBV5-4 and TRBJ1-1; possibly TRBD1 for D (6 bases). Trimming pared 0 bases from V and 1 base from J, leaving 16 bases between. CDR1 and CDR2 from the germline V gene are SGHNT and YYREEE (reference sequence). The CDR3 sequence is 17 residues long. CDR3 region: CASSLGTEAGGNTEAFF. In DNA form, the CDR3 reads TGTGCCAGCAGCTTGGGGACAGAGGCGGGGGGGAACACTGAAGCTTTCTTT.

The chain has TRBV12-5 and TRBJ2-2; D possibly corresponds to TRBD2 (6 bases). Trimming cost V 6 bases and J 3 bases, with 20 bases left between them. Germline loops: CDR1 LGHNT, CDR2 FRNRAP. The CDR3 sequence is 17 residues long. DNA of the CDR3: TGTGCTAGTGGCCACGGGCGGGAACGTATGGACACCGGGGAGCTGTTTTTT. Translated, it gives CASGHGRERMDTGELFF.

The chain recombines TRBV29-1 with TRBJ2-7, with TRBD1 as a possible D gene (7 bases). Deletions cut 3 bases from V and 3 bases from J, with 18 bases between. This CDR3 has 15 residues. Germline lookup yields CDR1 SQVTM and CDR2 ANQGSEA. CDR3 sequence reads: CSVEGGGTAIYEQYF. Written as DNA, the CDR3 is TGCAGCGTTGAGGGGGGTGGGACAGCGATCTACGAGCAGTACTTC.

The rearrangement joins TRBV19 to TRBJ1-1, with a possible D match to TRBD1 (6 bases). Germline values: CDR1 LNHDA, CDR2 SQIVND (reference sequence). The CDR3 runs to 14 residues. The V end lost 4 bases, the J end lost 8 bases, and 17 bases lay between the germline ends. CDR3 nucleotide sequence: TGTGCCAGTAGTACTAACGGGGCCAGGGGAGAAGCTTTCTTT. Amino acid sequence: CASSTNGARGEAFF.